A selection of T cell receptor beta chains follows, all from one sample in a study of blood T cell repertoires in COVID-19. The data were produced by immunoSEQ multiplex PCR, yet TCRdb's version contains in-frame clones alone and is incomplete. The sample carries about 45,000 clones, about nine tenths recorded once. The sequenced sample consisted of peripheral blood. The receptors shown here come from a human donor in a cohort sampled during active COVID-19. The CDR3 runs from the conserved cysteine through the conserved F or W. A D gene is named only where the DNA matches it firmly. Clone size is shown for a subset of rows, as once, few, many or a class of expanded clone.

v_call: TRBV7-9
d_call: TRBD1
j_call: TRBJ1-2
clone_size: once
cdr3_aa: CASRTGDRGYTF
cdr3_nt: TGTGCCAGCAGGACCGGCGACAGGGGGTACACCTTC

v_call: TRBV7-9
d_call: -
j_call: TRBJ2-2
clone_size: -
cdr3_aa: CASSFRVSRTGELFF
cdr3_nt: TGTGCCAGCAGCTTCAGGGTGTCGCGCACCGGGGAGCTGTTTTTT

v_call: TRBV24-1
d_call: -
j_call: TRBJ2-3
clone_size: -
cdr3_aa: CATSDPGDLSTDTQYF
cdr3_nt: TGTGCCACCAGTGATCCCGGAGACCTTAGCACAGATACGCAGTATTTT

v_call: TRBV4-1
d_call: TRBD2
j_call: TRBJ2-5
clone_size: -
cdr3_aa: CASSRGLAGGETQYF
cdr3_nt: TGCGCCAGCAGCCGCGGACTAGCGGGGGGGGAGACCCAGTACTTC

v_call: TRBV4-3
d_call: -
j_call: TRBJ2-2
clone_size: once
cdr3_aa: CATQETNTGELFF
cdr3_nt: TGCGCCACCCAGGAAACGAACACCGGGGAGCTGTTTTTT

v_call: TRBV6-6
d_call: -
j_call: TRBJ1-6
clone_size: -
cdr3_aa: CASTYGRASPLHF
cdr3_nt: TGTGCCAGCACCTACGGCAGGGCTTCACCCCTCCACTTT

v_call: TRBV7-8
d_call: -
j_call: TRBJ1-1
clone_size: -
cdr3_aa: CASSPAPQGSTEAFF
cdr3_nt: TGTGCCAGCAGCCCGGCCCCCCAGGGGTCCACTGAAGCTTTCTTT

v_call: TRBV7-2
d_call: -
j_call: TRBJ2-2
clone_size: -
cdr3_aa: CASSRQSYGRVRLAGELFF
cdr3_nt: TGTGCCAGCAGCCGTCAATCCTACGGCAGGGTGAGGTTGGCCGGGGAGCTGTTTTTT

v_call: TRBV25-1
d_call: -
j_call: TRBJ2-3
clone_size: -
cdr3_aa: CASSEPLGDTQYF
cdr3_nt: TGTGCCAGCAGTGAGCCTCTAGGAGATACGCAGTATTTT

v_call: TRBV5-6
d_call: -
j_call: TRBJ1-1
clone_size: -
cdr3_aa: CASSLGAGKDTEAFF
cdr3_nt: TGTGCCAGCAGCTTGGGGGCAGGGAAGGACACTGAAGCTTTCTTT

v_call: TRBV27
d_call: -
j_call: TRBJ1-1
clone_size: -
cdr3_aa: CASSPGPTEAFF
cdr3_nt: TGTGCCAGCAGTCCAGGCCCCACTGAAGCTTTCTTT

v_call: TRBV6-6
d_call: -
j_call: TRBJ2-2
clone_size: -
cdr3_aa: CASSYDQVLFF
cdr3_nt: TGTGCCAGCAGTTACGACCAGGTGCTGTTTTTT

v_call: TRBV11-2
d_call: TRBD2
j_call: TRBJ2-5
clone_size: -
cdr3_aa: CASSLQRGGQETQYF
cdr3_nt: TGTGCCAGCAGCTTACAGCGGGGGGGCCAAGAGACCCAGTACTTC

v_call: TRBV3-1/TRBV3-2
d_call: TRBD1
j_call: TRBJ1-1
clone_size: -
cdr3_aa: CASSQGFTRGRWAEAFF
cdr3_nt: TGTGCCAGCAGCCAAGGATTCACCAGGGGGCGTTGGGCTGAAGCTTTCTTT

v_call: TRBV5-4
d_call: TRBD1
j_call: TRBJ2-4
clone_size: few
cdr3_aa: CASSLYRGAKNIQYF
cdr3_nt: TGTGCCAGCAGCTTATACAGGGGAGCCAAAAACATTCAGTACTTC

v_call: TRBV5-1
d_call: TRBD1
j_call: TRBJ1-1
clone_size: -
cdr3_aa: CASSGSGGMRSAEAFF
cdr3_nt: TGCGCCAGCAGCGGTTCAGGGGGAATGCGGTCGGCTGAAGCTTTCTTT

v_call: TRBV11-3
d_call: -
j_call: TRBJ2-7
clone_size: once
cdr3_aa: CASSLEARGEQYF
cdr3_nt: TGTGCCAGCAGCTTAGAGGCACGGGGCGAGCAGTACTTC

v_call: TRBV3-1/TRBV3-2
d_call: -
j_call: TRBJ1-2
clone_size: -
cdr3_aa: CASSQVPGAGYTF
cdr3_nt: TGTGCCAGCAGCCAAGTTCCGGGAGCTGGCTACACCTTC

v_call: TRBV18
d_call: TRBD1
j_call: TRBJ1-1
clone_size: -
cdr3_aa: CASSRGGQGSLNTEAFF
cdr3_nt: TGTGCCAGCTCAAGAGGGGGACAGGGTTCCCTGAACACTGAAGCTTTCTTT

v_call: TRBV30
d_call: -
j_call: TRBJ1-1
clone_size: -
cdr3_aa: CARTRTENTEAFF
cdr3_nt: TGTGCCCGGACTAGGACAGAGAACACTGAAGCTTTCTTT

v_call: TRBV27
d_call: -
j_call: TRBJ1-2
clone_size: -
cdr3_aa: CASSLRTESSYTF
cdr3_nt: TGTGCCAGCAGTCTCCGGACAGAGTCTAGCTACACCTTC

v_call: TRBV28
d_call: -
j_call: TRBJ1-4
clone_size: -
cdr3_aa: CASGAGGTHNEKLFF
cdr3_nt: TGTGCCAGCGGAGCAGGCGGGACTCATAATGAAAAACTGTTTTTT

v_call: TRBV9
d_call: -
j_call: TRBJ1-6
clone_size: -
cdr3_aa: CASSAHLDSRNSPLHF
cdr3_nt: TGTGCCAGCAGCGCTCATCTGGATTCGCGGAATTCACCCCTCCACTTT

v_call: TRBV4-1
d_call: -
j_call: TRBJ1-1
clone_size: -
cdr3_aa: CASSQDRGGPEAFF
cdr3_nt: TGCGCCAGCAGCCAAGATCGGGGGGGTCCTGAAGCTTTCTTT

v_call: TRBV7-9
d_call: TRBD1
j_call: TRBJ1-5
clone_size: -
cdr3_aa: CASSLKGAGQPQHF
cdr3_nt: TGTGCCAGCAGCTTAAAGGGGGCCGGGCAGCCCCAGCATTTT

v_call: TRBV10-1
d_call: -
j_call: TRBJ2-3
clone_size: once
cdr3_aa: CASSPVGSGFSTDTQYF
cdr3_nt: TGCGCCAGCAGCCCAGTAGGTTCAGGGTTCAGCACAGATACGCAGTATTTT

v_call: TRBV7-2
d_call: -
j_call: TRBJ1-1
clone_size: -
cdr3_aa: CASSLGLRGTEAFF
cdr3_nt: TGTGCCAGCAGCCTAGGACTGAGGGGGACTGAAGCTTTCTTT